This is a list of T cell receptor beta chains from one sample in a study of blood T cell repertoires in COVID-19. The repertoire was sequenced with immunoSEQ multiplex PCR; TCRdb's copy has only in-frame clones and lacks some. The sample lists a few hundred thousand clones, around 90% occurring once. Specimen: peripheral blood. The receptors here all came from a young man with active or convalescent COVID-19. Both conserved end residues are part of each CDR3. The listing skips clone size in some rows; elsewhere it reads once, few, many or a size class.

. | TRBJ2-2 | TRBV7-9 | CASRSGLAGENTGELFF
. | TRBJ2-7 | TRBV7-9 | CASSISAVGTGDDEQYF
. | TRBJ2-1 | TRBV24-1 | CATSDPSGLAGAYNEQFF
. | TRBJ1-2 | TRBV2 | CASSLDRDPGYTF
. | TRBJ2-3 | TRBV2 | CATRLGLAESTDTQYF
. | TRBJ2-7 | TRBV27 | CASSWGQRGYEQYF
. | TRBJ2-7 | TRBV19 | CASTPAGTGPHEQYF
. | TRBJ2-1 | TRBV6-5 | CASSYRDRLYNEQFF
. | TRBJ2-3 | TRBV5-1 | CASSEQGTTDTQYF
. | TRBJ2-1 | TRBV7-9 | CASSLPVNEQFF
. | TRBJ1-1 | TRBV6-5 | CASRPDRGSTEAFF
. | TRBJ1-3 | TRBV11-2 | CASSYRDRRNTIYF
. | TRBJ2-1 | TRBV2 | CASRPRRSAHNEQFF
. | TRBJ1-1 | TRBV3-1/TRBV3-2 | CASSQAGHRDTEAFF
. | TRBJ2-7 | TRBV10-3 | CAIRGTGEDEQYF
. | TRBJ2-3 | TRBV5-1 | CASSLNLVTDTQYF
. | TRBJ1-2 | TRBV2 | CASSSDRTYGYTF
. | TRBJ2-1 | TRBV10-2 | CASSEYPIADGSYNEQFF
once | TRBJ1-2 | TRBV6-5 | CASSRTGEGGYTF
. | TRBJ2-2 | TRBV28 | CASSPQLPQGIAGELFF
. | TRBJ2-1 | TRBV19 | CASSIQGDEQFF
. | TRBJ1-3 | TRBV18 | CASSLDRLISSGNTIYF
. | TRBJ2-1 | TRBV24-1 | CATSDLTGGSYNEQFF
. | TRBJ2-5 | TRBV9 | CASSVGVAGGLETQYF
. | TRBJ2-1 | TRBV5-6 | CASSSEYTGTIRNEQFF
. | TRBJ2-1 | TRBV19 | CASSIAGGFYEQFF
. | TRBJ2-2 | TRBV5-4 | CASSVGRTNTGELFF
. | TRBJ1-1 | TRBV24-1 | CATGQGANTEAFF
. | TRBJ1-4 | TRBV3-1/TRBV3-2 | CASSPRDRNQKLFF
. | TRBJ2-3 | TRBV15 | CATSRESGLSTDTQYF
. | TRBJ1-1 | TRBV21-1 | CASSNCDKPNTEAFF
. | TRBJ1-3 | TRBV19 | CASKHAGEFARNTIYF
. | TRBJ1-1 | TRBV5-5 | CASSLTGLNTEAFF
once | TRBJ2-2 | TRBV3-1/TRBV3-2 | CASSRQGTGELFF
. | TRBJ2-5 | TRBV6-2/TRBV6-3 | CASSPDRQETQYF
. | TRBJ1-4 | TRBV18 | CASSQGPDEKLFF
. | TRBJ2-3 | TRBV13 | CASSPAGTSGNVVDTQYF
. | TRBJ1-2 | TRBV9 | CASSVDTTGSRYGYTF
. | TRBJ1-2 | TRBV7-9 | CASSSSGQGWGYTF
. | TRBJ2-3 | TRBV6-6 | CASSYYPRTDTQYF
. | TRBJ1-2 | TRBV13 | CASSPGPGGYTF
. | TRBJ1-2 | TRBV28 | CASSTTGITAGYTF
few | TRBJ2-1 | TRBV28 | CASSLRTSYNEQFF
. | TRBJ2-2 | TRBV3-1/TRBV3-2 | CATSPQGGTGELFF
. | TRBJ2-1 | TRBV11-3 | CASSPSSGSNNEQFF
. | TRBJ2-7 | TRBV3-1/TRBV3-2 | CASSQARGSYEQYF
. | TRBJ2-1 | TRBV19 | CASSSGRVTYNEQFF
. | TRBJ2-2 | TRBV7-3 | CASSFHGTKNTGELFF
. | TRBJ2-3 | TRBV6-8 | CASRRDRATDTQYF
. | TRBJ2-1 | TRBV11-1 | CASSSRDSSIYNEQFF
. | TRBJ2-1 | TRBV7-9 | CASSLVGGGPLDEQFF
. | TRBJ2-5 | TRBV2 | CASSEVTGGWETQYF
. | TRBJ2-7 | TRBV6-6 | CASRTGTGGYEQYF
. | TRBJ2-7 | TRBV5-1 | CASRERSRDSPYEQYF
. | TRBJ1-4 | TRBV7-2 | CASSVGGAHEKLFF
few | TRBJ1-1 | TRBV19 | CASSVDRGQGEAFF
. | TRBJ1-5 | TRBV5-1 | CASSLQAGQPQHF
. | TRBJ1-1 | TRBV4-1 | CASSQAARANTEAFF
few | TRBJ2-3 | TRBV9 | CASSGSGTSGTDTQYF